Presented here are 26 T cell receptor beta chains from one specimen sequenced in a study of blood T cell repertoires in COVID-19. Sequencing used immunoSEQ multiplex PCR; TCRdb keeps in-frame clones, though not all of them. This table has 350,000 or so clones, 87% appearing once. The specimen sequenced was peripheral blood. The receptors were sampled from a woman in her 30s with COVID-19, enrolled during active disease.

The rearrangement links TRBV6-5 to TRBJ1-1, with D hard to call. CDR1 and CDR2 from the germline V gene are MNHEY and SVGAGI. The CDR3 consists of 16 residues. V was pared by 3 bases and J by 5 bases, with 19 bases between. The CDR3 here is CASSYSGEGYHTEAFF. In DNA form, the CDR3 reads TGTGCCAGCAGTTATTCCGGGGAGGGTTATCATACTGAAGCTTTCTTT.

This chain connects TRBV28 to TRBJ2-7, with TRBD1 as a possible D gene (5 bases). Trimming shortened V by 7 bases and J by 2 bases, and 15 bases separated the two germline ends. There are 14 residues in the CDR3. Per germline, CDR1 MDHEN and CDR2 SYDVKM. CDR3 DNA: TGTGCCAGCACCCGAATAGACAGAGCCTACGAGCAGTACTTC. It encodes CASTRIDRAYEQYF.

The J gene is TRBJ2-3, the V gene TRBV15; TRBD2 matches at 8 bases. The CDR3 extends over 18 amino acids. Unmatched junction bases numbered 9, after V lost 0 bases and J lost 1 base. CDR1 is LNHNV, CDR2 YYDKDF, per germline (reference sequence). CDR3 nucleotide sequence: TGTGCCACCAGCAGAGATGAAGAGGCTAGCGGGCGCACAGATACGCAGTATTTT. This gives the protein CATSRDEEASGRTDTQYF.

This chain joins TRBV5-6 and TRBJ1-2; D might be TRBD1 (6 bases). Germline-derived CDR1 and CDR2 are SGHDT and YYEEEE. The CDR3 covers 15 residues. V lost 1 base and J lost 3, with 13 bases in between. DNA for the CDR3: TGTGCCAGCAGCTTGCTAAACAGGGCTGACTATGGCTACACCTTC. It encodes CASSLLNRADYGYTF.

The chain uses TRBV5-1 and TRBJ1-4; possible D gene TRBD1, 6 bases. V dropped 0 bases and J dropped 4 bases, with 10 bases sitting between them. CDR1 is SGHRS, CDR2 YFSETQ, per germline. This CDR3 has 15 residues. Written as DNA, the CDR3 is TGCGCCAGCAGCTTGGTGGCAGGGGTTAATGAAAAACTGTTTTTT. This codes for CASSLVAGVNEKLFF.

The gene calls are TRBV20-1 and TRBJ2-1; possible D gene TRBD1, 6 bases. This CDR3 is 14 amino acids long. Germline CDR1 DFQATT, CDR2 SNEGSKA (reference sequence). V was shortened by 3 bases and J by 2 bases, with 11 bases between the two germline ends. The CDR3 nucleotides are TGCAGTGCTAGTTACAGGGCCACCTACAATGAGCAGTTCTTC. Protein product: CSASYRATYNEQFF.

This rearrangement joins TRBV6-5 to TRBJ2-2; 8 bases fit TRBD1. This CDR3 is 15 amino acids long. Germline CDR1 is MNHEY and CDR2 is SVGAGI. After removal of 6 bases from V and 0 bases from J, the junction contained 3 bases not matched to a gene. CDR3 protein: CASSRQGTNTGELFF. The CDR3 DNA reads TGTGCCAGCAGCCGACAGGGGACGAACACCGGGGAGCTGTTTTTT.

The DNA of the CDR3 is TGTGCCAGCAGCGACCGGGACAGGGCTACCTACGAGCAGTACTTC. Translation: CASSDRDRATYEQYF. This chain joins TRBV5-6 and TRBJ2-7; 9 bases agree with TRBD1. Germline-derived CDR1 and CDR2 are SGHDT and YYEEEE. The CDR3 totals 15 residues. J lost 2 bases, V lost 4 bases, and 7 bases had no gene match.

The V and J genes are TRBV19 and TRBJ2-7, with D maybe TRBD2 (6 bases). CDR3 length: 15 amino acids. Germline CDR1 and CDR2: LNHDA and SQIVND (reference sequence). V was cut by 3 bases and J by 0 bases, with 12 bases left in between. The CDR3 is CASSIRGTGSYEQYF. The CDR3 DNA follows: TGTGCCAGTAGTATTCGTGGGACTGGCTCCTACGAGCAGTACTTC.

The chain combines TRBV30 with TRBJ1-5; maybe TRBD1 (5 bases). The length of the CDR3 is 13 residues. V lost 2 bases and J lost 3, with 8 bases in between. Germline loops: CDR1 GTSNPN, CDR2 SVGIG (reference sequence). The CDR3 coding sequence is TGTGCCTGGAGTAGGGGCCTCAATCAGCCCCAGCATTTT. Residues: CAWSRGLNQPQHF.

This chain joins TRBV7-3 and TRBJ2-2; no reliable D call. Germline-derived CDR1 and CDR2 are SGHTA and FQGTGA. The CDR3 is 14 amino acids. The germline V and J ends were trimmed by 4 bases and 8 bases, with 14 bases remaining between them. CDR3 sequence (DNA): TGTGCCAGCAGCTCCACTCCAATTCCGGGGGAGCTGTTTTTT. Residues: CASSSTPIPGELFF.

This clone was detected a few times. The V call is TRBV6-1, the J call TRBJ1-4; perhaps TRBD1 as D (5 bases). This CDR3 comprises 15 residues. Looked up from germline, CDR1 is MNHNS and CDR2 is SASEGT. Trimming pared 2 bases from V and 1 base from J, leaving 8 bases between. The CDR3 is CASSELGGTNEKLFF. For the CDR3, the DNA is TGTGCCAGCAGTGAACTGGGGGGAACTAATGAAAAACTGTTTTTT.

This clone was detected once. The rearrangement uses TRBV6-4 and TRBJ2-1; perhaps TRBD2 as D (6 bases). V lost 5 bases and J 3 bases, leaving 26 bases between the germline ends. CDR3 length equals 19 residues. Germline V gene sequence: CDR1 MRHNA, CDR2 SNTAGT. CDR3 nucleotide sequence: TGTGCCAGCAGTACCTCCCGGGCCGGGACTCGTGCCCGCTACAATGAGCAGTTCTTC. Encoded protein: CASSTSRAGTRARYNEQFF.

The V gene is TRBV28, the J gene TRBJ2-7, with TRBD1 as a possible D gene (7 bases). Trimming stripped 5 bases from V and 7 bases from J, with 18 bases between. The CDR3 is 14 residues long. The germline gives CDR1 MDHEN, CDR2 SYDVKM. CDR3 DNA sequence: TGTGCCAGCAGTCTCTACAGGGGACTTGCGGAGCAGTACTTC. Translation gives CASSLYRGLAEQYF.

The V call is TRBV2, the J call TRBJ1-6, with 7 nucleotides matching TRBD1. Germline CDR1 and CDR2: SNHLY and FYNNEI. The CDR3 extends over 15 amino acids. V shed 8 bases, J shed 7 bases, and the junction held 11 bases outside the gene matches. Written as DNA, the CDR3 is TGTGCCAGCTATAGAGGGACAGCTCAAAATTCACCCCTCCACTTT. Its protein product is CASYRGTAQNSPLHF.

The CDR3, as DNA: TGTGCCAGCTCGCTAGAACCGGACTCTTACTCTGGGGCCAACGTCCTGACTTTC. This gives the protein CASSLEPDSYSGANVLTF. The chain joins TRBV18 to TRBJ2-6, with D perhaps TRBD2 (5 bases). CDR1 and CDR2 from the germline V gene are KGHSH and LQKENI. V gave up 6 bases and J gave up 0 bases, with 18 bases separating them. CDR3 size: 18 residues.

The V and J genes are TRBV5-8 and TRBJ1-2; TRBD1 matches at 7 bases. CDR1 and CDR2 (germline): SGHTS, YDEGEE. The CDR3 contains 12 residues. The junction had 6 bases not matched to a gene; V was cut back by 6 bases and J by 7 bases. The CDR3 protein is CASKPDRAGYTF. The DNA for the CDR3 is TGTGCCAGCAAACCAGACAGGGCTGGCTACACCTTC. The variable domain in full, with the rest retrieved from reference TRBV5-8 and TRBJ1-2, is EAGVTQSPTHLIKTRGQQATLRCSPISGHTSVYWYQQALGLGLQFLLWYDEGEERNRGNFPPRFSGRQFPNYSSELNVNALELEDSALYLCASKPDRAGYTFGSGTRLTVV.

The rearrangement uses TRBV27 and TRBJ2-7, with D possibly TRBD2 on 6 matching bases. Germline V gene data show CDR1 as MNHEY and CDR2 as SMNVEV (reference sequence). The germline V and J ends were trimmed by 4 bases and 3 bases, with 16 bases remaining between them. The CDR3 length is 15 residues. In DNA, the CDR3 is TGTGCCAGCAGTTCCTCTGGGACTGCTCTCTACGAGCAGTACTTC. It codes for CASSSSGTALYEQYF.

The chain employs TRBV4-1 and TRBJ2-1; the match to TRBD2 covers 8 bases. V was clipped by 4 bases and J by 7 bases; unmatched bases: 12. The CDR3 sequence is 16 residues long. The germline V gene encodes CDR1 MGHRA and CDR2 YSYEKL. The CDR3, as DNA: TGCGCCAGCAGCCCCACGGCATCGGGAGGGACGAATGAGCAGTTCTTC. It yields the protein CASSPTASGGTNEQFF.

The J gene is TRBJ2-1, the V gene TRBV5-1; a weak D match, TRBD2 (6 bases). The CDR3 spans 15 residues. V was clipped by 0 bases and J by 9 bases, with 16 bases between them. Germline loops: CDR1 SGHRS, CDR2 YFSETQ. The CDR3 bases are TGCGCCAGCAGCTTGGCCGGGACTCCCACCACTGAGCAGTTCTTC. Residues: CASSLAGTPTTEQFF.

V gene TRBV18 combines with J gene TRBJ1-2, with TRBD1 matching over 8 bases. V shed 6 bases, J shed 4 bases, and the junction held 19 bases outside the gene matches. This CDR3 contains 18 residues. Germline-derived CDR1 and CDR2 are KGHSH and LQKENI. As DNA, the CDR3 is TGTGCCAGCTCGCTTGTCCGGGACAGGAGGAAACCCACCTATGGCTACACCTTC. Protein: CASSLVRDRRKPTYGYTF. The full variable domain, in which reference TRBV18 and TRBJ1-2 provide the parts outside the CDR3, is NAGVMQNPRHLVRRRGQEARLRCSPMKGHSHVYWYRQLPEEGLKFMVYLQKENIIDESGMPKERFSAEFPKEGPSILRIQQVVRGDSAAYFCASSLVRDRRKPTYGYTFGSGTRLTVV.

The rearrangement joins TRBV19 to TRBJ1-5, with 8 bases lining up with TRBD1. Germline values: CDR1 LNHDA, CDR2 SQIVND (reference sequence). The CDR3 is 17 amino acids. The V segment lost 3 bases and the J segment 1 base; nucleotides outside the gene matches: 8. In DNA, the CDR3 is TGTGCCAGTAGTATTTGGCAGGGGGCTGGAAGCAATCAGCCCCAGCATTTT. This sequence encodes CASSIWQGAGSNQPQHF.

The J gene is TRBJ2-5, the V gene TRBV19, with D perhaps TRBD1 (6 bases). The CDR3 is 15 residues long. CDR1 and CDR2 from the germline V gene are LNHDA and SQIVND (reference sequence). Trimming left V 5 bases short and J 5 bases short, with 18 bases between. The CDR3 DNA reads TGTGCCAGTAGTGTTCGACAGGTCCTTGGGGAGACCCAGTACTTC. It specifies CASSVRQVLGETQYF.

The chain uses TRBV28 and TRBJ1-3, with D unclear. Germline V gene sequence: CDR1 MDHEN, CDR2 SYDVKM. V lost 3 bases to trimming and J lost 2 bases, with 8 bases between them. The CDR3 contains 14 residues. CDR3 protein: CASSFVGTGNTIYF. CDR3 DNA sequence: TGTGCCAGCAGTTTCGTCGGGACTGGAAACACCATATATTTT.

This chain joins TRBV27 and TRBJ2-2; a possible D gene is TRBD1 (5 bases). Germline values: CDR1 MNHEY, CDR2 SMNVEV (reference sequence). CDR3 length equals 15 residues. Trimming removed 3 bases at V and 4 bases at J, with 12 bases between. The CDR3 DNA follows: TGTGCCAGCAGTTTCCAGGGCGAGAGCACCGGGGAGCTGTTTTTT. Protein sequence: CASSFQGESTGELFF.

The gene calls are TRBV6-2 or TRBV6-3 and TRBJ2-7; 11 bases line up with TRBD2. This CDR3 contains 15 residues. The V gene's germline CDR1 is MNHEY and CDR2 SVGEGT. With 4 bases clipped from V and 3 bases from J, the junction kept 5 bases outside the gene matches. The CDR3 loop reads CASSWAGTSGYEQYF. The CDR3 DNA reads TGTGCCAGCAGTTGGGCCGGGACTAGCGGCTACGAGCAGTACTTC.